This entry concerns a single T cell receptor beta chain. The data are from a study of follicular helper T cells after annual influenza vaccination. Here immunoSEQ multiplex PCR was the method, and the copy in TCRdb shows in-frame clones only, minus some. Here the sample spans a few thousand clones, roughly 87% being singletons. Germline V gives CDR1 MDHEN, CDR2 SYDVKM. Trimming shortened V by 5 bases and J by 5 bases, and 9 bases separated the two germline ends. The CDR3 spans 12 residues. Indicated time point: 2014-2015 season, 7 days after vaccination. The receptor was derived from an adult who received the influenza vaccine. V is TRBV28 and J is TRBJ1-2; D is unclear. The sample was CXCR5- memory CD4+ T cells sorted from blood, taken 7 days after influenza vaccination. The CDR3 DNA reads as TGTGCCAGCAGTCTAGTGGGGTATGGCTACACCTTC. This codes for CASSLVGYGYTF.